The rows below give T cell receptor beta chains drawn from one sample of a study of regulatory T cells in long-lasting Graves disease. TCRdb reprocessed the multiplex PCR reads via MiXCR and lists one record per CDR3 protein. The sample holds fewer than 400,000 distinct CDR3 sequences; roughly 20% are singletons and the top ten take around 20%. The sample here was peripheral blood mononuclear cells (PBMCs), taken when the disease was refractory, from a patient treated with antithyroid drugs. The receptor set was obtained from a female donor with Graves disease. Both conserved end residues are part of each CDR3. D genes are given only for firm matches. Expanded clones are given a class, and other clones once, few, many or no size at all.

J: TRBJ1-3
size: many
D: NA
V: TRBV6-5
DNA: TGTGCCAGCAGTTCCCTAAGGACGGAGTCTGGAAACACCATATATTTT
CDR3: CASSSLRTESGNTIYF

J: TRBJ1-1
size: NA
D: NA
V: TRBV6-4
DNA: TGTGCCAGCAGTTACTATGACAACCTTAACACTGAAGCTTTCTTT
CDR3: CASSYYDNLNTEAFF

J: TRBJ2-1
size: NA
D: NA
V: TRBV11-1
DNA: TGTGCCAGCAGCCCGAGTCTGTACTACAATGAGCAGTTCTTC
CDR3: CASSPSLYYNEQFF

J: TRBJ1-2
size: many
D: NA
V: TRBV12-3/TRBV12-4
DNA: TGTGCCAGCAGTCCTTGGAGGTCGGGGGAGCATGGCTACACCTTC
CDR3: CASSPWRSGEHGYTF

J: TRBJ2-5
size: few
D: TRBD1
V: TRBV20-1
DNA: TGCAGTGCTAGAGGTTCCCGAGGGGGCCTACAAGAGACCCAGTACTTC
CDR3: CSARGSRGGLQETQYF

J: TRBJ1-5
size: once
D: TRBD1
V: TRBV27
DNA: TGTGCCAGCAGTTTATACAGGGGACCCCAGCATTTT
CDR3: CASSLYRGPQHF

J: TRBJ1-1
size: many
D: NA
V: TRBV7-9
DNA: TGTGCCAGCAGCTCGTGGTGGGGGACCCAGAACACTGAAGCTTTCTTT
CDR3: CASSSWWGTQNTEAFF

J: TRBJ1-6
size: NA
D: NA
V: TRBV27
DNA: TGTGCCAGCAGTTTATCTCACAGCTCCTATAATTCACCCCTCCACTTT
CDR3: CASSLSHSSYNSPLHF

J: TRBJ2-1
size: NA
D: NA
V: TRBV12-3/TRBV12-4
DNA: TGTGCCAGCAGTTTCTCCGGACTGCCCCCCAATGAGCAGTTCTTC
CDR3: CASSFSGLPPNEQFF

J: TRBJ2-4
size: few
D: NA
V: TRBV3-2
DNA: TGTGCCAGCAGCCAGGACTCCCCAGCCAAAAACATTCAGTACTTC
CDR3: CASSQDSPAKNIQYF

J: TRBJ2-7
size: NA
D: NA
V: TRBV12-3/TRBV12-4
DNA: TGTGCCAGCAGCCGAAGACTAGGCTTTTACGAGCAGTACTTC
CDR3: CASSRRLGFYEQYF

J: TRBJ2-7
size: many
D: TRBD1
V: TRBV11-2
DNA: TGTGCCAGCGGGGACAGACCCATTCTTGAGCAGTACTTC
CDR3: CASGDRPILEQYF

J: TRBJ2-6
size: many
D: NA
V: TRBV12-3/TRBV12-4
DNA: TGTGCCAGCAGTTCAGGGACACCCGACCTGCGAGGGGCCAACGTCCTGACTTTC
CDR3: CASSSGTPDLRGANVLTF

J: TRBJ2-3
size: NA
D: NA
V: TRBV7-2
DNA: TGTGCCAGCAGCCCGGCGACTAGTACCGATACGCAGTATTTT
CDR3: CASSPATSTDTQYF

J: TRBJ2-5
size: many
D: TRBD1
V: TRBV2
DNA: TGTGCCAGCAGTGGAAGCGCAGGGGGAAAGACCCAGTACTTC
CDR3: CASSGSAGGKTQYF

J: TRBJ1-2
size: NA
D: TRBD1
V: TRBV19
DNA: TGTGCCAGTAGTCCGTCCCGGGACAGGGCCTATGGCTACACCTTC
CDR3: CASSPSRDRAYGYTF

J: TRBJ2-7
size: many
D: NA
V: TRBV11-2
DNA: TGTGCCAGCAGCTTACACCGGGATTACTCCTACGAGCAGTACTTC
CDR3: CASSLHRDYSYEQYF

J: TRBJ2-2
size: NA
D: TRBD2
V: TRBV19
DNA: TGTGCCAGTATAGCGGGGGCGAACACCGGGGAGCTGTTTTTT
CDR3: CASIAGANTGELFF

J: TRBJ1-1
size: many
D: TRBD1
V: TRBV5-1
DNA: TGCGCCAGCAGCTTGGCCGGGACAGGGACTGAAGCTTTCTTT
CDR3: CASSLAGTGTEAFF

J: TRBJ1-4
size: few
D: TRBD1
V: TRBV4-3
DNA: TGCGCCAGCAGCGATGGCAGGGGGCTCGGGGAAAAACTGTTTTTT
CDR3: CASSDGRGLGEKLFF

J: TRBJ2-5
size: many
D: NA
V: TRBV29-1
DNA: TGCAGCGTTGCAGGCGTGTCGTACCAAGAGACCCAGTACTTC
CDR3: CSVAGVSYQETQYF

J: TRBJ2-6
size: many
D: TRBD2
V: TRBV7-6
DNA: TGTGCCAGCAGCAAACTAGCGGGGAGCTCTGGGGCCAACGTCCTGACTTTC
CDR3: CASSKLAGSSGANVLTF

J: TRBJ2-2
size: few
D: NA
V: TRBV7-3
DNA: TGTGCCAGCAGCGCGCAAAACACCGGGGAGCTGTTTTTT
CDR3: CASSAQNTGELFF

J: TRBJ2-7
size: many
D: NA
V: TRBV12-3/TRBV12-4
DNA: TGTGCCAGCATCGCCTCAGGGGGGCCCCGTTTCGCCGAGCAGTACTTC
CDR3: CASIASGGPRFAEQYF

J: TRBJ2-7
size: many
D: NA
V: TRBV12-3/TRBV12-4
DNA: TGTGCCAGCAGCCCAGGGGTCGGGGAGCAGTACTTC
CDR3: CASSPGVGEQYF

J: TRBJ1-1
size: few
D: NA
V: TRBV5-1
DNA: TGCGCCAGCAGCTTGGCCGTTGCGAACACTGAAGCTTTCTTT
CDR3: CASSLAVANTEAFF

J: TRBJ2-7
size: NA
D: NA
V: TRBV4-3
DNA: TGCGCCAGCAGCCAAACAGGAGGTACCGAGCAGTACTTC
CDR3: CASSQTGGTEQYF

J: TRBJ2-7
size: many
D: TRBD1
V: TRBV28
DNA: TGTGCCAGCAGTTTATGGGGGACAGGAACCTACGAGCAGTACTTC
CDR3: CASSLWGTGTYEQYF

J: TRBJ2-7
size: many
D: NA
V: TRBV3-1
DNA: TGTGCCAGCAGCCAAGGCAGGGCCTCAACGTACGAGCAGTACTTC
CDR3: CASSQGRASTYEQYF

J: TRBJ1-1
size: many
D: NA
V: TRBV11-2
DNA: TGTGCCAGCAGCGCCCAAGGGTCTAACACTGAAGCTTTCTTT
CDR3: CASSAQGSNTEAFF

J: TRBJ2-1
size: NA
D: TRBD2
V: TRBV2
DNA: TGTGCCAGCAGTGTTAAGGGACTAAACAATGAGCAGTTCTTC
CDR3: CASSVKGLNNEQFF

J: TRBJ2-7
size: many
D: NA
V: TRBV2
DNA: TGTGCCAGCAGTGATTCAGGAAACTACGAGCAGTACTTC
CDR3: CASSDSGNYEQYF

J: TRBJ2-3
size: NA
D: TRBD2
V: TRBV20-1
DNA: TGCAGTGCTAGTCGTCAGGCTAGCGGGAGGGCGCGAGTTGCAGATACGCAGTATTTT
CDR3: CSASRQASGRARVADTQYF

J: TRBJ1-1
size: many
D: NA
V: TRBV6-5
DNA: TGTGCCAGCAGTTACTCGACCGTGAACACTGAAGCTTTCTTT
CDR3: CASSYSTVNTEAFF

J: TRBJ1-2
size: NA
D: NA
V: TRBV5-5
DNA: TGTGCCAGCAGCTTGGGGACGGTTAACTATGGCTACACCTTC
CDR3: CASSLGTVNYGYTF

J: TRBJ2-7
size: many
D: TRBD1
V: TRBV15
DNA: TGTGCCACCAGCATCAATTGGGACAGGGGCTCCTACGAGCAGTACTTC
CDR3: CATSINWDRGSYEQYF

J: TRBJ1-6
size: NA
D: NA
V: TRBV28
DNA: TGTGCCAGCAGTTTATCGGGCGCCTCACCCCTCCACTTT
CDR3: CASSLSGASPLHF

J: TRBJ2-2
size: NA
D: NA
V: TRBV5-1
DNA: TGCGCCAGCAGCTCCTGGATGAGGGACACCGGGGAGCTGTTTTTT
CDR3: CASSSWMRDTGELFF

J: TRBJ1-1
size: many
D: NA
V: TRBV20-1
DNA: TGCAGTGCTAGACGGACGAACACTGAAGCTTTCTTT
CDR3: CSARRTNTEAFF

J: TRBJ2-3
size: NA
D: NA
V: TRBV28
DNA: TGTGCCAGCAGTTTGCATCGCGAGGAGCCCTCGCTTGCAGATACGCAGTATTTT
CDR3: CASSLHREEPSLADTQYF

J: TRBJ1-4
size: NA
D: TRBD1
V: TRBV15
DNA: TGTGCCACCAGCAGGGGACAGGGGGGGACTAATGAAAAACTGTTTTTT
CDR3: CATSRGQGGTNEKLFF

J: TRBJ1-6
size: few
D: TRBD1
V: TRBV18
DNA: TGTGCCAGCTCACCAACCTCCGGACAGGGTTCACCCCTCCACTTT
CDR3: CASSPTSGQGSPLHF

J: TRBJ2-7
size: NA
D: TRBD2
V: TRBV9
DNA: TGTGCCAGCAGCGTTGGGACTAGCGTCGACGAGCAGTACTTC
CDR3: CASSVGTSVDEQYF

J: TRBJ1-1
size: many
D: NA
V: TRBV6-2/TRBV6-3
DNA: TGTGCCAGCACAGAAGGGCCCTTTATGGTCACTGAAGCTTTCTTT
CDR3: CASTEGPFMVTEAFF

J: TRBJ1-2
size: many
D: TRBD1
V: TRBV6-1
DNA: TGTGCCAGCACTCCGGACAGGGTGGTGCATGGCTACACCTTC
CDR3: CASTPDRVVHGYTF

J: TRBJ2-1
size: NA
D: NA
V: TRBV3-1
DNA: TGTGCCAGCAGCCTCCCTACGAGCTCCGGGGAGCAGTTCTTC
CDR3: CASSLPTSSGEQFF

J: TRBJ2-1
size: NA
D: NA
V: TRBV14
DNA: TGTGCCAGCAGCCAAGTAAGGGACAATGAGCAGTTCTTC
CDR3: CASSQVRDNEQFF

J: TRBJ1-1
size: few
D: TRBD1
V: TRBV6-5
DNA: TGTGCCAGCAGTTCGCCCACCGGGACAGTGGGGGAAGCTTTCTTT
CDR3: CASSSPTGTVGEAFF

J: TRBJ2-7
size: few
D: TRBD1
V: TRBV11-2
DNA: TGTGCCAGCAGCTTAGCCCAAATCAACAGGGGCCTCTTCTACGAGCAGTACTTC
CDR3: CASSLAQINRGLFYEQYF

J: TRBJ1-6
size: few
D: NA
V: TRBV3-1
DNA: TGTGCCAGCAGCCCGATTTTCCCCCTCCACTTT
CDR3: CASSPIFPLHF

J: TRBJ1-1
size: many
D: NA
V: TRBV2
DNA: TGTGCCAGCAGTGAACAGGGACCGTGGAACACTGAAGCTTTCTTT
CDR3: CASSEQGPWNTEAFF

J: TRBJ1-2
size: many
D: NA
V: TRBV2
DNA: TGTGCCAGCAAAAGGGAATCGGGCTACACCTTC
CDR3: CASKRESGYTF